The present T cell receptor beta chain was sequenced within a study of cytomegalovirus exposure and HLA in healthy donors. General study results and limits: Sequence variants that were highly shared formed a cluster that was likely a sequencing artifact. Data from an earlier analysis indicated that most TCR beta V segments were productive either about 90% or about 30% of the time.

As concerns this clone: Its antigen is unknown.

The CDR3 spans 15 residues. V trimming: 4 bases; J trimming: 7 bases; junction bases outside the gene matches: 10. Germline loops: CDR1 SGHNT, CDR2 YYREEE (reference sequence). In the PCR, 60 Vbeta and 13 Jbeta primers were used. Using immunoSEQ multiplex PCR, the repertoire was profiled, and TCRdb retains in-frame clones only, with some absent. The table lists fewer than 90,000 clones, roughly 67% of them singletons, with approximately 7.6% in the top ten. The rearrangement joins TRBV5-4 to TRBJ1-1, with 10 nucleotides matching TRBD1. What was sequenced was PBMCs. The receptor comes from a man aged 35 to 55 in good health and CMV-seropositive. The CDR3 DNA is TGTGCCAGCAGCCCGCCGGGGACAGGGGTTCATGAAGCTTTCTTT. Amino acids: CASSPPGTGVHEAFF.